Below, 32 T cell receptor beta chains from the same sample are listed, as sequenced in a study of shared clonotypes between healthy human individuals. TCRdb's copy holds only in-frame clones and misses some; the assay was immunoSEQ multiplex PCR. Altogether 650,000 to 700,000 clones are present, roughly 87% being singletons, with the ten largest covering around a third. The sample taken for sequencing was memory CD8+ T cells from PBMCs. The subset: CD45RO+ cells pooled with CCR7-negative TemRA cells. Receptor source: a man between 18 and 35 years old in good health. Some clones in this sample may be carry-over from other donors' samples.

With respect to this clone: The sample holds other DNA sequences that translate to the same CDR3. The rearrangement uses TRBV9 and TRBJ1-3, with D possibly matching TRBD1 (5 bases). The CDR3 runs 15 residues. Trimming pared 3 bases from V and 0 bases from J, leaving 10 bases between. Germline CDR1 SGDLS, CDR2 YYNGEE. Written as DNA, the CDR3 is TGTGCCAGCAGCGGCGGGACCGGCTCTGGAAACACCATATATTTT. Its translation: CASSGGTGSGNTIYF. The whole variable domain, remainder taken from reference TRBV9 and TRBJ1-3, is DSGVTQTPKHLITATGQRVTLRCSPRSGDLSVYWYQQSLDQGLQFLIQYYNGEERAKGNILERFSAQQFPDLHSELNLSSLELGDSALYFCASSGGTGSGNTIYFGEGSWLTVV.

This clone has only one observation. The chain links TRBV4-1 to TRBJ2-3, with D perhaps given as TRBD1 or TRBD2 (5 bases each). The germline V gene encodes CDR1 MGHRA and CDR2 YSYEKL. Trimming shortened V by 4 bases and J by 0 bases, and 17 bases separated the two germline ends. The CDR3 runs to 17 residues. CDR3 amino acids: CASSLSWGTYSTDTQYF. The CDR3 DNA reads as TGCGCCAGCAGCCTCTCCTGGGGGACCTATAGCACAGATACGCAGTATTTT.

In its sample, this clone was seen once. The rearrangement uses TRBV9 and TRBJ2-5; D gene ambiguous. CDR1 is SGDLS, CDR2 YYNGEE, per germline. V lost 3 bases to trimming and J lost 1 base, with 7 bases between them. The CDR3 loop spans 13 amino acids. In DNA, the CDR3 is TGTGCCAGCAGCGAGGAGCCCCAAGAGACCCAGTACTTC. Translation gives CASSEEPQETQYF.

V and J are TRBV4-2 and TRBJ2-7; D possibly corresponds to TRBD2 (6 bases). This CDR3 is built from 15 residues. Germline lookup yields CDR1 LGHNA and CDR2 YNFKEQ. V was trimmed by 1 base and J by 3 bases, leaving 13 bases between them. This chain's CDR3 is CASSQGQAGIYEQYF. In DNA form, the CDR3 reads TGTGCCAGCAGCCAAGGGCAAGCGGGCATCTACGAGCAGTACTTC.

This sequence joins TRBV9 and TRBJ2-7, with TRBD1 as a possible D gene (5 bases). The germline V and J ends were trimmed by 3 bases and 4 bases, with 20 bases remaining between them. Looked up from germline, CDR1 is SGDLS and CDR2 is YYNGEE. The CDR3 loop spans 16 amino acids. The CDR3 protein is CASSAAVRGELYEQYF. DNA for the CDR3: TGTGCCAGCAGCGCCGCAGTTAGGGGCGAGCTTTACGAGCAGTACTTC.

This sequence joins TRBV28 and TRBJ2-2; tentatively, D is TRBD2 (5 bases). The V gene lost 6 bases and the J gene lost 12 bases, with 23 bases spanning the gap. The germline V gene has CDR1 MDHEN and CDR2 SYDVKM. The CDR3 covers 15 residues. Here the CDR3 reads CASSPRGLMSRKLFF. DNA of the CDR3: TGTGCCAGCAGCCCGAGAGGGTTAATGTCCCGGAAGCTGTTTTTT. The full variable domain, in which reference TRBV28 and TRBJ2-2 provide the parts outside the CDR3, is DVKVTQSSRYLVKRTGEKVFLECVQDMDHENMFWYRQDPGLGLRLIYFSYDVKMKEKGDIPEGYSVSREKKERFSLILESASTNQTSMYLCASSPRGLMSRKLFFGEGSRLTVL.

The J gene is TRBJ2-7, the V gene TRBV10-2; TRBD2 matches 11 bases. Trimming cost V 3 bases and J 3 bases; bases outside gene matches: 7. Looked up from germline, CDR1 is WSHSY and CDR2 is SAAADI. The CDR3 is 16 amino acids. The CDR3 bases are TGCGCCAGCAGTGAATATCTAGCGGGGGGCCTCTACGAGCAGTACTTC. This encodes CASSEYLAGGLYEQYF.

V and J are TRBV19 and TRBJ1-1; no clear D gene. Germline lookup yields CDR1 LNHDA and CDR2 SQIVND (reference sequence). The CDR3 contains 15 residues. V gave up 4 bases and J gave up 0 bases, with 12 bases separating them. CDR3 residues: CASSSWSALNTEAFF. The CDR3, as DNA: TGTGCCAGTAGTAGCTGGTCGGCCCTGAACACTGAAGCTTTCTTT.

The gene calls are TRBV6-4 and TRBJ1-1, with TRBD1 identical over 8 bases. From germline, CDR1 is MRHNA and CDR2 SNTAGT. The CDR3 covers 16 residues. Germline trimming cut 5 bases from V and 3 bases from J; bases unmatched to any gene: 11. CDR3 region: CASSLHPGQEDTEAFF. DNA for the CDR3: TGTGCCAGCAGTCTCCACCCGGGACAGGAGGACACTGAAGCTTTCTTT.

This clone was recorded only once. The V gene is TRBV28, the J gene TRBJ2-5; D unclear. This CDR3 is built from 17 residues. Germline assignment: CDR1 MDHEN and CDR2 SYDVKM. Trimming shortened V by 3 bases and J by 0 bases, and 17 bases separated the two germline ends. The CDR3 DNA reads TGTGCCAGCAGTTTCCCCCGGCACCTAAGGGACCAAGAGACCCAGTACTTC. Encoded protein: CASSFPRHLRDQETQYF.

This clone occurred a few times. The CDR3 sequence: CASSPGSASSGSYEQFF. The CDR3 DNA follows: TGTGCCAGCAGCCCGGGGAGCGCGTCTAGCGGGAGTTATGAGCAGTTCTTC. The genes are TRBV7-9 and TRBJ2-1; 10 nucleotides agree with TRBD2. The V segment lost 5 bases and the J segment 8 bases; nucleotides outside the gene matches: 15. Germline V gives CDR1 SEHNR, CDR2 FQNEAQ (reference sequence). The CDR3 extends over 17 amino acids.

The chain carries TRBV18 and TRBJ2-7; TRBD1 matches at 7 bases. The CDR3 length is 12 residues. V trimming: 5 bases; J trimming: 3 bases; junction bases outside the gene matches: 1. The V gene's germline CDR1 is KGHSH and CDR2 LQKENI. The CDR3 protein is CASSGTDYEQYF. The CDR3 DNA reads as TGTGCCAGCTCAGGGACAGACTACGAGCAGTACTTC.

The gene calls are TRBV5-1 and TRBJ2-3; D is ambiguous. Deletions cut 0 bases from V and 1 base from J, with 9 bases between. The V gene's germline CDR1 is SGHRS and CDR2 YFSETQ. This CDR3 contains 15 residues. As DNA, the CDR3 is TGCGCCAGCAGCTTGGAGTCAGCTGGCACAGATACGCAGTATTTT. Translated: CASSLESAGTDTQYF.

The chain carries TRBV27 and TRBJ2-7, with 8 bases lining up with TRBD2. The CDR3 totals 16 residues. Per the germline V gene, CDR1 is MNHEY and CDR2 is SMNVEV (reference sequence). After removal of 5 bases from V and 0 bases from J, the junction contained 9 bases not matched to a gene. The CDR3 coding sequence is TGTGCCAGCAGTCCACTATCGGGAGGGGGCTCCTACGAGCAGTACTTC. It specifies CASSPLSGGGSYEQYF.

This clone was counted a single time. CDR3 region: CASSSPLAGSYEQYF. The DNA for the CDR3 is TGTGCCAGCAGCTCCCCCCTAGCGGGATCTTACGAGCAGTACTTC. The V and J genes are TRBV13 and TRBJ2-7, with 9 bases lining up with TRBD2. The CDR3 totals 15 residues. V was pared by 4 bases and J by 4 bases, with 8 bases of the junction left unmatched. Germline V gives CDR1 PRHDT, CDR2 FYEKMQ (reference sequence).

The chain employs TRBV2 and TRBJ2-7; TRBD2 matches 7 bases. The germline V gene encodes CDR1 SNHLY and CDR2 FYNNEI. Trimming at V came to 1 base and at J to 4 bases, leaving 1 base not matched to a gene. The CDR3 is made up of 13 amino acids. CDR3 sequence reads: CASSEVLAYEQYF. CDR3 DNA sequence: TGTGCCAGCAGTGAAGTACTAGCGTACGAGCAGTACTTC.

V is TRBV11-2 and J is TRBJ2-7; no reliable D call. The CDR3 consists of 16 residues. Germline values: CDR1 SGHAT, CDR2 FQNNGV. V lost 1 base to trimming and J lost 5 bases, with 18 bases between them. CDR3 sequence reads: CASSLALWSVEDEQYF. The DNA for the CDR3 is TGTGCCAGCAGCTTAGCGTTATGGTCTGTAGAGGACGAGCAGTACTTC.

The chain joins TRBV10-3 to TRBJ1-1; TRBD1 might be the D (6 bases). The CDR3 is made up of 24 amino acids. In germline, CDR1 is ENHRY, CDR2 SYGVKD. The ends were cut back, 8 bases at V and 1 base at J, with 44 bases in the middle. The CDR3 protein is CAIPGASDRKLGVVGNQRNTEAFF. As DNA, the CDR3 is TGTGCCATCCCCGGGGCGTCGGACAGAAAATTGGGTGTGGTAGGGAACCAGCGGAACACTGAAGCTTTCTTT.

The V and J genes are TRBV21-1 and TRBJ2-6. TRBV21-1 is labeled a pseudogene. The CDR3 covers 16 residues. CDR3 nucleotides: TGTGCCAGCAGCAAATGGAATATCTCTGGGGCCAACGTCCTGACTTTC. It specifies CASSKWNISGANVLTF.

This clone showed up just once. DNA of the CDR3: TGTGCCAGTATGGGTGGGATGAAGCAGTACTTC. It translates to CASMGGMKQYF. This sequence joins TRBV19 and TRBJ2-7, with D hard to call. This CDR3 is built from 11 residues. Between the trimmed V and J ends, which lost 7 bases and 8 bases, there was a span of 12 bases. Per germline, CDR1 LNHDA and CDR2 SQIVND (reference sequence). The entire variable domain, with the rest obtained from reference TRBV19 and TRBJ2-7, is as follows: DGGITQSPKYLFRKEGQNVTLSCEQNLNHDAMYWYRQDPGQGLRLIYYSQIVNDFQKGDIAEGYSVSREKKESFPLTVTSAQKNPTAFYLCASMGGMKQYFGPGTRLTVT.

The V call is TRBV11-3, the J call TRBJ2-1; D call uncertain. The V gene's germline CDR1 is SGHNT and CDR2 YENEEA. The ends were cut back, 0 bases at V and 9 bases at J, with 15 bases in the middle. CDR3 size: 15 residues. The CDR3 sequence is CASSLDVEAWGEQFF. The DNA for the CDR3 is TGTGCCAGCAGCTTAGATGTTGAGGCGTGGGGTGAGCAGTTCTTC.

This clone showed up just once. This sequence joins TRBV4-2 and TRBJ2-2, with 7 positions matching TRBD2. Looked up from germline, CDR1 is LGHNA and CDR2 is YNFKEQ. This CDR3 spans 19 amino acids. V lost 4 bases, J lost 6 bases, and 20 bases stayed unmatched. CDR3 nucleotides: TGTGCCAGCAGCCCGCACCCCTTAGATCGGGAGGCGAGTTCCGGGGAGCTGTTTTTT. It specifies CASSPHPLDREASSGELFF.

This CDR3 is CASSDKQGAPDTQYF. CDR3 nucleotide sequence: TGTGCCAGCAGCGATAAACAGGGGGCCCCGGATACGCAGTATTTT. The rearrangement uses TRBV9 and TRBJ2-3; 9 bases align to TRBD1. J lost 6 bases, V lost 3 bases, and 8 bases had no gene match. The CDR3 sequence is 15 residues long. CDR1 and CDR2 from the germline V gene are SGDLS and YYNGEE.

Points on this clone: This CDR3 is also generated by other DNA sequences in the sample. CDR3 coding DNA: TGTGCCAGCAGTCCCCGGGCCACTAATGAAAAACTGTTTTTT. Its protein product is CASSPRATNEKLFF. This chain connects TRBV27 to TRBJ1-4; D is unclear. From germline, CDR1 is MNHEY and CDR2 SMNVEV (reference sequence). CDR3 length: 14 amino acids. The germline V and J ends were trimmed by 5 bases and 2 bases, with 9 bases remaining between them.

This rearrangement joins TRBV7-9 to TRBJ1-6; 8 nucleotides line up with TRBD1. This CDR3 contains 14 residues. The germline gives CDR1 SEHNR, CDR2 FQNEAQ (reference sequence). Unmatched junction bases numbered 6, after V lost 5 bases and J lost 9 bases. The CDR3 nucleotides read TGTGCCAGCAGCCCAGCAGGGGGCCGTTCACCCCTCCACTTT. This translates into CASSPAGGRSPLHF.

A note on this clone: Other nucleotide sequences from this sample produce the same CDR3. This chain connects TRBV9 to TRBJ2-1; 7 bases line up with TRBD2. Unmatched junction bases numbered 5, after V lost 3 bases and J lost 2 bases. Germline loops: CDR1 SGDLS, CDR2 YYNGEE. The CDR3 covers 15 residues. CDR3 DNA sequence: TGTGCCAGCAGCGCTTCCGGGACTACCTACAATGAGCAGTTCTTC. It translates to CASSASGTTYNEQFF.

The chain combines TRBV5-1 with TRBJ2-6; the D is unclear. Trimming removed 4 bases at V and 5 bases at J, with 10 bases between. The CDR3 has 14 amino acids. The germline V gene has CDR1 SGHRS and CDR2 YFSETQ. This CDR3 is CASSDLIRANVLTF. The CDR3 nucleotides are TGCGCCAGCAGCGACCTTATCCGGGCCAACGTCCTGACTTTC.

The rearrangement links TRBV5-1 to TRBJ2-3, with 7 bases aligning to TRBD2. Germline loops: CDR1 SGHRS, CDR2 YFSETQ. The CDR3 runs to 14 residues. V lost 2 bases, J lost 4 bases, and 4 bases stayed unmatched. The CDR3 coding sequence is TGCGCCAGCAGCTTTGGGAGGGCCGCAGATACGCAGTATTTT. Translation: CASSFGRAADTQYF. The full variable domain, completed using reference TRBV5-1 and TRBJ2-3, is KAGVTQTPRYLIKTRGQQVTLSCSPISGHRSVSWYQQTPGQGLQFLFEYFSETQRNKGNFPGRFSGRQFSNSRSEMNVSTLELGDSALYLCASSFGRAADTQYFGPGTRLTVL.

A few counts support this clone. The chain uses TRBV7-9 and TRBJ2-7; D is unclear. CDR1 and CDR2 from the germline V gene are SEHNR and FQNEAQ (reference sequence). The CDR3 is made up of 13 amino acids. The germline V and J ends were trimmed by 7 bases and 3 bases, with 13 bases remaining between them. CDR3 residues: CASKVGSGYEQYF. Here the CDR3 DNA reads TGTGCCAGCAAGGTAGGGTCAGGCTACGAGCAGTACTTC.

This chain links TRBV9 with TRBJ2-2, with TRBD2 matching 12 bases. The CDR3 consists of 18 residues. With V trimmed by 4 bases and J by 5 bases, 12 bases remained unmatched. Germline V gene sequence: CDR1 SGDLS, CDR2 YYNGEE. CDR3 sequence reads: CASSPYPTSGRLTGELFF. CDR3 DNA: TGTGCCAGCAGCCCATACCCGACTAGCGGGAGATTAACCGGGGAGCTGTTTTTT.

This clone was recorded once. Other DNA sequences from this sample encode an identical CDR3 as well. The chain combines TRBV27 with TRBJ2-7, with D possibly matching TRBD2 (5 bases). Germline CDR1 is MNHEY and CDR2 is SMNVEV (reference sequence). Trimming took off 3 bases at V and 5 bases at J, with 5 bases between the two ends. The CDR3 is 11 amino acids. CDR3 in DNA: TGTGCCAGCAGTTTCGGGAACGAGCAGTACTTC. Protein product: CASSFGNEQYF.

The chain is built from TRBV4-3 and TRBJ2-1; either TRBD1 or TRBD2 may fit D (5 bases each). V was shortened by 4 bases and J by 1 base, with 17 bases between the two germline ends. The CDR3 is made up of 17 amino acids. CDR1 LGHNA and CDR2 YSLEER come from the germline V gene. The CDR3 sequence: CASSRLFQGWSYNEQFF. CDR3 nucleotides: TGCGCCAGCAGCCGACTATTCCAGGGTTGGTCCTACAATGAGCAGTTCTTC.